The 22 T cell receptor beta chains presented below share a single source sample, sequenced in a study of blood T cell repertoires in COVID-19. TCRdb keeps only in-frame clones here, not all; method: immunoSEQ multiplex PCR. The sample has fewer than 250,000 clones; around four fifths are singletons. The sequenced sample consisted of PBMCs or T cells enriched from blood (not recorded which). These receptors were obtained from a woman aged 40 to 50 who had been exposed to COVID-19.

The CDR3: CASSWGGGYTF. DNA of the CDR3: TGTGCCAGCAGTTGGGGGGGTGGCTACACCTTC. This chain joins TRBV12-3 or TRBV12-4 and TRBJ1-2, with D perhaps TRBD1 (5 bases). Trimming took off 4 bases at V and 7 bases at J, with 7 bases between the two ends. This CDR3 spans 11 amino acids.

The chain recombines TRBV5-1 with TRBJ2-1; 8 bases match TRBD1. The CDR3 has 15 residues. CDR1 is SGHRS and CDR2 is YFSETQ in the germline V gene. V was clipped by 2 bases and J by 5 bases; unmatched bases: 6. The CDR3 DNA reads TGCGCCAGCAGCTTCCGGACAGGGATGGACAATGAGCAGTTCTTC. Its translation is CASSFRTGMDNEQFF. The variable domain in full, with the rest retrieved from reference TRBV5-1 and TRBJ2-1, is KAGVTQTPRYLIKTRGQQVTLSCSPISGHRSVSWYQQTPGQGLQFLFEYFSETQRNKGNFPGRFSGRQFSNSRSEMNVSTLELGDSALYLCASSFRTGMDNEQFFGPGTRLTVL.

The CDR3 sequence is CASSLSTGNTIYF. The CDR3 nucleotides are TGTGCCAGCAGTTTGAGTACTGGAAACACCATATATTTT. J is TRBJ1-3 and V is TRBV27, with D unresolved. Germline CDR1 MNHEY, CDR2 SMNVEV (reference sequence). V was shortened by 3 bases and J by 2 bases, with 5 bases between the two germline ends. The CDR3 consists of 13 residues.

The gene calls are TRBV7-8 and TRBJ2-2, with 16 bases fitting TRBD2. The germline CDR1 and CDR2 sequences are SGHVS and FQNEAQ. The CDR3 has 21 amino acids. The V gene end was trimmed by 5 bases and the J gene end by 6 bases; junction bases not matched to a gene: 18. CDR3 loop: CASSPHSGLAGGPSRAGELFF. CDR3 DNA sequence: TGTGCCAGCAGCCCACATTCGGGACTAGCGGGGGGGCCGTCTCGGGCCGGGGAGCTGTTTTTT.

The CDR3: CATSRGTGPEAFF. In DNA, the CDR3 is TGTGCCACCAGCAGGGGGACAGGGCCTGAAGCTTTCTTT. V usage is TRBV15 and J usage is TRBJ1-1; 9 nucleotides line up with TRBD1. The ends lost 3 bases at V and 6 bases at J; junction bases unmatched: 2. CDR1 LNHNV and CDR2 YYDKDF come from the germline V gene (reference sequence). The CDR3 has 13 amino acids.

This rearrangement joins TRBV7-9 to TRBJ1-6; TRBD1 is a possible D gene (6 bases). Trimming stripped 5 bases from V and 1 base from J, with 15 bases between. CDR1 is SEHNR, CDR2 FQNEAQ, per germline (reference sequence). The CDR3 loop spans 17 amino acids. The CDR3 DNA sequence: TGTGCCAGCAGCCCGGACAGAGAAACTTCCTATAATTCACCCCTCCACTTT. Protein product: CASSPDRETSYNSPLHF.

Here the CDR3 DNA reads TGTGCCAGCAGCCCCGAGGTGAACACTGAAGCTTTCTTT. Translating it yields CASSPEVNTEAFF. This sequence joins TRBV3-1 (or the pseudogene TRBV3-2) and TRBJ1-1; D is unclear. Per germline, CDR1 LGHDT and CDR2 YNNKEL (reference sequence). This CDR3 has 13 residues. V was pared by 4 bases and J by 0 bases, with 6 bases between.

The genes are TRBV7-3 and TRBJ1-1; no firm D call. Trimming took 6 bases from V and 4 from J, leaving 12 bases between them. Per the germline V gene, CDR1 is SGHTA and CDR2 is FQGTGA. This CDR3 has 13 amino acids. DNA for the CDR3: TGTGCCAGCAGTCGCAACCCGAGCACTGAAGCTTTCTTT. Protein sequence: CASSRNPSTEAFF. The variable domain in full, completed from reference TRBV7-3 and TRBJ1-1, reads GAGVSQTPSNKVTEKGKYVELRCDPISGHTALYWYRQSLGQGPEFLIYFQGTGAADDSGLPNDRFFAVRPEGSVSTLKIQRTERGDSAVYLCASSRNPSTEAFFGQGTRLTVV.

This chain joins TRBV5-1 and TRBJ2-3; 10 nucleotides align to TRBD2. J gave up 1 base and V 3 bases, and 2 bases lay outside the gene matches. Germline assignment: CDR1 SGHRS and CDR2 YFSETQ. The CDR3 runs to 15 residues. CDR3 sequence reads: CASSSGTSGTDTQYF. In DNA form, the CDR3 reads TGCGCCAGCAGCTCGGGGACTAGCGGCACAGATACGCAGTATTTT.

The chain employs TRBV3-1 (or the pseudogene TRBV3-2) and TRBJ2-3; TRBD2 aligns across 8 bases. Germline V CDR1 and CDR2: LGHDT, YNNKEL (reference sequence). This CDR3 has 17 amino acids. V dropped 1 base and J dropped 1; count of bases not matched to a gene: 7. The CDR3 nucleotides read TGTGCCAGCAGCCAAGGAACAGCGGGGGAACGCACAGATACGCAGTATTTT. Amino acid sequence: CASSQGTAGERTDTQYF.

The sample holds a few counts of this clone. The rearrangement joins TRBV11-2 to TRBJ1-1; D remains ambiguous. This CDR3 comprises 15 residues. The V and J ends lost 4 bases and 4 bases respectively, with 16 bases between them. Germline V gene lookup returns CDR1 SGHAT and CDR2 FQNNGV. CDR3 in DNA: TGTGCCAGCAGCTCCGCGGGGTTTTTAAGCACTGAAGCTTTCTTT. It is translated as CASSSAGFLSTEAFF.

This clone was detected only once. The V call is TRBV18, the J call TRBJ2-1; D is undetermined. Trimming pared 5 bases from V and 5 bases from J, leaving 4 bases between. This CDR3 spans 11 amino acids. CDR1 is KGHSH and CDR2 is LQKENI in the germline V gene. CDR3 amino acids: CASSTDNEQFF. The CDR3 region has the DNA TGTGCCAGCTCAACTGACAATGAGCAGTTCTTC.

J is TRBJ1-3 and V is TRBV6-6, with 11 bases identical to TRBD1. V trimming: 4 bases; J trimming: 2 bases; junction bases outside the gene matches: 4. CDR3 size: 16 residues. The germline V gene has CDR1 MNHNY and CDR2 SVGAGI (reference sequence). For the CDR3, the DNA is TGTGCCAGCAGTTTTGGACAGGGGGCGGCTGGAAACACCATATATTTT. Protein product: CASSFGQGAAGNTIYF.

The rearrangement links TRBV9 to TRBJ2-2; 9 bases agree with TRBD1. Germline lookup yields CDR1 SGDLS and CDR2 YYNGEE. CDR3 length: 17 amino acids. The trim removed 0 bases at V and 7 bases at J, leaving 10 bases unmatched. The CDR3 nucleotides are TGTGCCAGCAGCGTAGGAAAGGGACAGGGCCCGGGCGGGGAGCTGTTTTTT. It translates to CASSVGKGQGPGGELFF.

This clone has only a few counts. The CDR3 DNA is TGTGCCATCAGCGCTACAGGGGACCATCAGCCCCAGCATTTT. It codes for CAISATGDHQPQHF. This sequence joins TRBV10-3 and TRBJ1-5, with 7 nucleotides matching TRBD1. Trimming removed 6 bases from V and 5 bases from J; junction bases left unmatched: 7. The CDR3 has 14 residues. Germline lookup yields CDR1 ENHRY and CDR2 SYGVKD.

The CDR3 here is CASSEQGYGYTF. DNA of the CDR3: TGCGCCAGCAGTGAGCAGGGATATGGCTACACCTTC. The chain has TRBV10-1 and TRBJ1-2; D possibly corresponds to TRBD1 (5 bases). Trimming stripped 2 bases from V and 5 bases from J, with 6 bases between. The CDR3 runs 12 residues. Germline CDR1 WNHNN, CDR2 SYGVQD (reference sequence).

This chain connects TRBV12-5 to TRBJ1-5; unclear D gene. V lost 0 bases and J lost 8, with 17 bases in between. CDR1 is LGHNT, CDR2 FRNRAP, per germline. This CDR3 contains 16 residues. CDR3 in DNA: TGTGCTAGTGGTTTGGTACACGGGAGGGTTGGGGAGCCCCAGCATTTT. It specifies CASGLVHGRVGEPQHF. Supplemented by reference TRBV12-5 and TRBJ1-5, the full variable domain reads DARVTQTPRHKVTEMGQEVTMRCQPILGHNTVFWYRQTMMQGLELLAYFRNRAPLDDSGMPKDRFSAEMPDATLATLKIQPSEPRDSAVYFCASGLVHGRVGEPQHFGDGTRLSIL.

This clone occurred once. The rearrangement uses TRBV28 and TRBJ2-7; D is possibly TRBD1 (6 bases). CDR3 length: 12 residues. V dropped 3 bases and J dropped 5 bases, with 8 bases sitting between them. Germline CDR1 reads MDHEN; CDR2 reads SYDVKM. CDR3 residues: CASSFSGDEQYF. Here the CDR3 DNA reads TGTGCCAGCAGTTTTTCAGGGGACGAGCAGTACTTC. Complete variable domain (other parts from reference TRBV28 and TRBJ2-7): DVKVTQSSRYLVKRTGEKVFLECVQDMDHENMFWYRQDPGLGLRLIYFSYDVKMKEKGDIPEGYSVSREKKERFSLILESASTNQTSMYLCASSFSGDEQYFGPGTRLTVT.

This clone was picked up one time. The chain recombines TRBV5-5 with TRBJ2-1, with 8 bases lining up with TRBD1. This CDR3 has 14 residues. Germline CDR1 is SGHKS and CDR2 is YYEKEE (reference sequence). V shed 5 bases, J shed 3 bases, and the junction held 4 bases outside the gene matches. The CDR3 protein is CASSLQGDYNEQFF. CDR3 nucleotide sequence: TGTGCCAGCAGTTTACAGGGGGACTACAATGAGCAGTTCTTC.

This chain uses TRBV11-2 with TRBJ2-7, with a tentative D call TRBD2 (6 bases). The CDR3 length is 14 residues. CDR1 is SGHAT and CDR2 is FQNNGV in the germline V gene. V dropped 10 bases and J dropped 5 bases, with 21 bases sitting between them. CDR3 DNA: TGTGCCACCCACGACCGGGACTTTCCCCACGAGCAGTACTTC. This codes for CATHDRDFPHEQYF.

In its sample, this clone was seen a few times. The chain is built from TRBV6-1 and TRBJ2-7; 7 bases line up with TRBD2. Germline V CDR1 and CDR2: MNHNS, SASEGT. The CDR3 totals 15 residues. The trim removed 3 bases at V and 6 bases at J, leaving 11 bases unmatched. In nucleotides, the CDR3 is TGTGCCAGCAGTGAGAGGGGAGGGGAACCTACCGAGCAGTACTTC. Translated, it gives CASSERGGEPTEQYF.

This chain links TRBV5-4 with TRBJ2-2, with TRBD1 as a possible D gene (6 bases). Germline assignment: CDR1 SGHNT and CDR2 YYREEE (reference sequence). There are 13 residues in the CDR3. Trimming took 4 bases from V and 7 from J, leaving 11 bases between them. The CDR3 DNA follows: TGTGCCAGCAGCGGGACAAGTGTCGGGGAGCTGTTTTTT. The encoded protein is CASSGTSVGELFF.